The entry below describes one T cell receptor (beta chain). What it recognizes is unknown. This record comes from a study of T cells after yellow fever vaccination. Study-wide results and limits: Sorted repertoires could include abundant contaminating clonotypes from bulk cells. Post-booster repertoires contained most primary-vaccination clones again (96% CD4, around 89% CD8).

Germline V gene lookup returns CDR1 SGHRS and CDR2 YFSETQ. The CDR3 runs to 16 residues. Trimming removed 1 base from V and 0 bases from J; junction bases left unmatched: 3. Template switching with 5'RACE generated the TCR cDNA and added a universal primer site and UMIs. MiXCR, run by TCRdb on the 5' RACE reads, gives a single entry per CDR3 protein. Counted here are under 200,000 distinct CDR3 sequences, approximately 10% occurring once; the ten biggest clones make up 36%. The specimen comprised CD8+ T cells sorted from PBMCs, sampled 15 days after the yellow fever booster vaccination. The sequence derives from a man aged 18 to 30 who received the YFV17D yellow fever vaccine. This chain links TRBV5-1 with TRBJ2-5; 10 bases line up with TRBD2. CDR3 bases: TGCGCCAGCAGCTTGTTACTAGCGGGGTACCAAGAGACCCAGTACTTC. This codes for CASSLLLAGYQETQYF.